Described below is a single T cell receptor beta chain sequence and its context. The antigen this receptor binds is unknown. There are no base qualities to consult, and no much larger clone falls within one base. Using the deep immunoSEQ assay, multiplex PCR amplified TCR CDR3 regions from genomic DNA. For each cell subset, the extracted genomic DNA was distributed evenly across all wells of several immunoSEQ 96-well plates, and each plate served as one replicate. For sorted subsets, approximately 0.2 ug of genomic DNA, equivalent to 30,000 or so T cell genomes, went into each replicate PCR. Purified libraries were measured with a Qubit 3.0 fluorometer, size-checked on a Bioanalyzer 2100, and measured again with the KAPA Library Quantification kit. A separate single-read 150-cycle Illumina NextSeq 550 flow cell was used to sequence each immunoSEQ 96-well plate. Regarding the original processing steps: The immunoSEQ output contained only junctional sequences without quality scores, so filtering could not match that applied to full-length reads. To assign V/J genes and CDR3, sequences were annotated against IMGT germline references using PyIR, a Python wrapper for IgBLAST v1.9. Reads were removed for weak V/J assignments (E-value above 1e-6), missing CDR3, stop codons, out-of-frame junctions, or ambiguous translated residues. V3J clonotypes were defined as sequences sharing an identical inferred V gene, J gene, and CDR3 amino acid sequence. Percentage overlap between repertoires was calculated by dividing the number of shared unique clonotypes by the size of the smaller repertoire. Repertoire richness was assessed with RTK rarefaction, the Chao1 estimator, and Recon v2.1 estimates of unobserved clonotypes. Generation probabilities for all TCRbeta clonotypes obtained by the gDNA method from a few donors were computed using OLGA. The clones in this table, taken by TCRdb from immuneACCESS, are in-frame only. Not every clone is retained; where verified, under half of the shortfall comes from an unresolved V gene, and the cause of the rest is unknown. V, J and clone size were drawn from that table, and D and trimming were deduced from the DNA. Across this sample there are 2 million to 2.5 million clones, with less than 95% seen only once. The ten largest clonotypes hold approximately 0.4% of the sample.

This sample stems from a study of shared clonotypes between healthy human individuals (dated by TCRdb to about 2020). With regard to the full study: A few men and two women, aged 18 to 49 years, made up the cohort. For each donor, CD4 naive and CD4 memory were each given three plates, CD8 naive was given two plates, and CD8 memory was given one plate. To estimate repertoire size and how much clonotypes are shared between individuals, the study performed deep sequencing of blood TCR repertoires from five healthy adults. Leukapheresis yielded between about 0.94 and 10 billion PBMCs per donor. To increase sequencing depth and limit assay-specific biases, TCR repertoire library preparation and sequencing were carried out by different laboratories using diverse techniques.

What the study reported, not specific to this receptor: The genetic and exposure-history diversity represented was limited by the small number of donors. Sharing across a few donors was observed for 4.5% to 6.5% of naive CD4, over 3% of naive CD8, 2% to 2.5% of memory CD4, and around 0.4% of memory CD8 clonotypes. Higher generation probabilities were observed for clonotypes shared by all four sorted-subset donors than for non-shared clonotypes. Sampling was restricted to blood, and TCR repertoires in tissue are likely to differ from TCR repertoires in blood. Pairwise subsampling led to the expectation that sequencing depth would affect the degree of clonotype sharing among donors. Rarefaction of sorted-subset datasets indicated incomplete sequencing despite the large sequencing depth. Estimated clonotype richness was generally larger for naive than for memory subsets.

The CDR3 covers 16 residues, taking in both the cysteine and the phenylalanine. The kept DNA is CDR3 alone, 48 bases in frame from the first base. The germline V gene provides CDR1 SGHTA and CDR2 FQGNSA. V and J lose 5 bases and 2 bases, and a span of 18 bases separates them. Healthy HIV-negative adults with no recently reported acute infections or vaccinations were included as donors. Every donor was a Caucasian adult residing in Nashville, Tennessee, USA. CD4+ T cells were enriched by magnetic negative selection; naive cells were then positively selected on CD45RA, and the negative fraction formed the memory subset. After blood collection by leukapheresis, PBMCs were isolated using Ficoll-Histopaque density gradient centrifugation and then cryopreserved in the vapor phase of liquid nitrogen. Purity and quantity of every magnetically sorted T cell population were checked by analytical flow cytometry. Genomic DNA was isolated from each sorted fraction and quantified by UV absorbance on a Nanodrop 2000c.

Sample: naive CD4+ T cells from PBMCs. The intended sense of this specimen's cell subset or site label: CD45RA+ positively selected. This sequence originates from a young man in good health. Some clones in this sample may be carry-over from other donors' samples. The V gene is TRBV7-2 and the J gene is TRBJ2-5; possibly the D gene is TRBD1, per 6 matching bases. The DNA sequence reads TGTGCCAGCAGCCCGCCAAGGCAGGGGTGGCAAGAGACCCAGTACTTC. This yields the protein CASSPPRQGWQETQYF.